The clone carrying this T cell receptor beta chain appeared a few times. Its antigen remains unknown. The data derive from a study of T-cell reconstitution after alpha-beta-depleted transplantation in children. Unique molecular identifiers featured in how the TCRbeta library was prepared. Each CDR3 protein is one row after TCRdb ran MiXCR on the PCR reads. In the table there are about 200,000 distinct CDR3 sequences, 5% to 6.5% of which are singletons. General study points: Hyperexpanded clones declined; after one year, newly produced T cells mostly supplied diversity. There were some patients whose high TCRbeta diversity at day 60 came from surviving recipient T cells and thymic progenitors. Expanded graft clones numbering several hundred reportedly gave rise to alpha-beta T cells about two months after transplant.

This CDR3 is 13 amino acids long. Trimming took off 6 bases at V and 0 bases at J, with 9 bases between the two ends. The source of this sequence is a girl under three years old with combined immunodeficiency, due to receive a stem cell transplant. The chain has TRBV23-1 and TRBJ2-7; no clear D gene. TRBV23-1 is noted as an ORF with a role that remains uncertain. Specimen: PBMCs, collected before TCRalphabeta/CD19-depleted stem cell transplant. CDR3 sequence: CASSEFSSYEQYF. The CDR3 DNA is TGCGCCAGCAGCGAGTTTAGCTCCTACGAGCAGTACTTC.